A single TCR beta chain is shown here with its context. Trimming stripped 0 bases from V and 3 bases from J, with 9 bases between. The CDR3 is made up of 15 amino acids. From germline, CDR1 is SGHRS and CDR2 YFSETQ. The entry originates in a study of cytomegalovirus exposure and HLA in healthy donors. This PCR relied on a set of 60 Vbeta primers and 13 Jbeta primers. TCRdb's table, derived via immunoSEQ multiplex PCR, lists solely in-frame clones and lacks some. The data show fewer than 150,000 clones, more than 75% seen once. The chain is built from TRBV5-1 and TRBJ2-2; tentatively, D is TRBD2 (5 bases). Material: PBMCs. The clonotype originates from a woman between 35 and 50 years old in good health and CMV-seropositive. In nucleotides, the CDR3 is TGCGCCAGCAGCTTGGCACTAGTGGACACCGGGGAGCTGTTTTTT. This translates into CASSLALVDTGELFF.